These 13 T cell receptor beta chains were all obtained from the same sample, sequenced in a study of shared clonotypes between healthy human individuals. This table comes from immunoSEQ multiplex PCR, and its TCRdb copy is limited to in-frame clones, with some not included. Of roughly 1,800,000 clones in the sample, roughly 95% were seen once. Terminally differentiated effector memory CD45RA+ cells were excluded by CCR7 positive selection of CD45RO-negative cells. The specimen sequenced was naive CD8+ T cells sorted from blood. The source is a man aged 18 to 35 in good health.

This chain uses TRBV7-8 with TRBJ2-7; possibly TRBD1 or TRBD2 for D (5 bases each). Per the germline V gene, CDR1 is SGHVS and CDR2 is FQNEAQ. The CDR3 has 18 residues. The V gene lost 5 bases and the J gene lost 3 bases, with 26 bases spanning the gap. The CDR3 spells CASSHTHGGRAVDYEQYF. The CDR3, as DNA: TGTGCCAGCAGCCACACTCATGGGGGACGCGCGGTGGACTACGAGCAGTACTTC. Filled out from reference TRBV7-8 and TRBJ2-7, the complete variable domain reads GAGVSQSPRYKVAKRGQDVALRCDPISGHVSLFWYQQALGQGPEFLTYFQNEAQLDKSGLPSDRFFAERPEGSVSTLKIQRTQQEDSAVYLCASSHTHGGRAVDYEQYFGPGTRLTVT.

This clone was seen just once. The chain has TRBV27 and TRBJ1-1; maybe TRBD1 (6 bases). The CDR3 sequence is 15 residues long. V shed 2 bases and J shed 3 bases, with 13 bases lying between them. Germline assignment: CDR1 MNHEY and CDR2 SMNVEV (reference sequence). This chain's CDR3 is CASSLGQAGDTEAFF. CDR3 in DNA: TGTGCCAGCAGTTTAGGCCAGGCAGGGGACACTGAAGCTTTCTTT.

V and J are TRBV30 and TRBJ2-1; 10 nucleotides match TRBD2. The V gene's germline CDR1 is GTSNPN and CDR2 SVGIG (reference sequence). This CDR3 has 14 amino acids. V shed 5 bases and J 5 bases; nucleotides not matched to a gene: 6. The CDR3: CAWSSGSTHNEQFF. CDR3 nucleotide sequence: TGTGCCTGGTCTAGCGGGAGTACACACAATGAGCAGTTCTTC.

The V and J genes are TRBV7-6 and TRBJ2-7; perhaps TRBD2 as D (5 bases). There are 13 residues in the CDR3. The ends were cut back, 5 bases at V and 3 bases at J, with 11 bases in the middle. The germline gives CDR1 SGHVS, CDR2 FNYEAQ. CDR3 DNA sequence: TGTGCCAGCAGCCCCGGACTGAACTACGAGCAGTACTTC. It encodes CASSPGLNYEQYF.

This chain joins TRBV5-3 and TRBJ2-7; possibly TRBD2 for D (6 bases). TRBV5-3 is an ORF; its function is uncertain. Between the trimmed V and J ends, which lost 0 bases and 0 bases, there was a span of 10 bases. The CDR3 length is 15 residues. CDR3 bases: TGTGCCAGAAGCTTGGTTAGCGGTAGCTCCTACGAGCAGTACTTC. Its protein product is CARSLVSGSSYEQYF.

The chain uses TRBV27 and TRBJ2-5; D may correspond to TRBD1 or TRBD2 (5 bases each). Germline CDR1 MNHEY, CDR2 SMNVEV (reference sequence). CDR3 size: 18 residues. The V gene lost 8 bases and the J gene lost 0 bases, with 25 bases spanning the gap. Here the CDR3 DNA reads TGTGCCAGCTCTGCTAATGGTTATCGCAGGGAGTACCAAGAGACCCAGTACTTC. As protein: CASSANGYRREYQETQYF.

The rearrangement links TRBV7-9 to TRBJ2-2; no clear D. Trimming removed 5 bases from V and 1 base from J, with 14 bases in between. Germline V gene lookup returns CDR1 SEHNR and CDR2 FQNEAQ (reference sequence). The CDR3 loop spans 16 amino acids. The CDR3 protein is CASSQTVDLNTGELFF. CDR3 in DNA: TGTGCCAGCAGCCAAACAGTGGACCTGAACACCGGGGAGCTGTTTTTT.

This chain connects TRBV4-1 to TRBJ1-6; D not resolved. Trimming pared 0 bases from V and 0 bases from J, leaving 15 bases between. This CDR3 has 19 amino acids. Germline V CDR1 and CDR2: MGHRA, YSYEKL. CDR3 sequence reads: CASSQEILRQISYNSPLHF. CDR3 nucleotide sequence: TGCGCCAGCAGCCAAGAAATTCTCAGGCAAATCTCCTATAATTCACCCCTCCACTTT.

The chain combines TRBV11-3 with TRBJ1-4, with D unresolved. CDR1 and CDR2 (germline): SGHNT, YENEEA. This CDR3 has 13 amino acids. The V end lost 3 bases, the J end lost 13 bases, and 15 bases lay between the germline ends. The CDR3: CASSFGSGGRLFF. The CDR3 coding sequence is TGTGCCAGCAGCTTCGGGAGTGGCGGTCGACTGTTTTTT.

The CDR3 DNA follows: TGTGCCAGCAGCCCAAGGGACAGCCTCCTTGATCCCCTCCACTTT. It is translated as CASSPRDSLLDPLHF. The chain joins TRBV5-6 to TRBJ1-6; TRBD1 matches at 7 bases. The CDR3 sequence is 15 residues long. The germline V gene has CDR1 SGHDT and CDR2 YYEEEE. With V trimmed by 4 bases and J by 13 bases, 14 bases remained unmatched.

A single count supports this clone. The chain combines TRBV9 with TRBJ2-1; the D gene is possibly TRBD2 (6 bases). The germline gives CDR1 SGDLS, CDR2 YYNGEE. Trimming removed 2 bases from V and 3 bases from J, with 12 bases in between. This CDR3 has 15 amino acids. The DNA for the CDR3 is TGTGCCAGCAGCGTGGCTAGCGAAATCTACAATGAGCAGTTCTTC. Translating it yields CASSVASEIYNEQFF.

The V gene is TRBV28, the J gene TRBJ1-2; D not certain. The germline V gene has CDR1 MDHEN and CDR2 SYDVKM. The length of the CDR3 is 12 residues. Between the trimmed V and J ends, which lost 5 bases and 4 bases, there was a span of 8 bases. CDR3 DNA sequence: TGTGCCAGCAGTGCGACACTCTATGGCTACACCTTC. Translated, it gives CASSATLYGYTF.

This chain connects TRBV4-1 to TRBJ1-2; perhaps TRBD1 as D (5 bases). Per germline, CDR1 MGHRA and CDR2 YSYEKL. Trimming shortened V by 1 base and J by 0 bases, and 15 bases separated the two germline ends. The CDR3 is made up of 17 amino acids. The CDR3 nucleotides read TGCGCCAGCAGCCAAGCGGAGCCCGGGGGATCTAACTATGGCTACACCTTC. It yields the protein CASSQAEPGGSNYGYTF.